This T cell receptor beta chain derives from a study of identical twins. Notes on the study in general: While abundant cord blood beta clonotypes carried fewer insertions, memory repertoires showed no such pattern. One should note that invariant MAIT and iNKT cells could partly confound zero-insertion analyses.

On this clonotype itself: Its antigen is unknown.

This CDR3 contains 12 residues. With 0 bases removed from V and 5 bases from J, the gap between germline ends came to 8 bases. Germline CDR1 reads DFQATT; CDR2 reads SNEGSKA (reference sequence). Template switching supplied a universal primer site; unique molecular identifiers were carried on the cDNA. Via MiXCR, TCRdb re-called the 5' RACE reads, giving one row per CDR3 protein. The repertoire holds around 1.7 million distinct CDR3 sequences, about 32% seen once, with about 0.25% in the top ten. The V gene is TRBV20-1, the J gene TRBJ2-7, with D tentatively TRBD1 (6 bases). The sequenced sample was cord blood. This receptor was taken from a newborn girl in good health. Written as DNA, the CDR3 is TGCAGTGCTAGAGACAGGGGCCACGAGCAGTACTTC. The encoded protein is CSARDRGHEQYF.